Listed here is a single T cell receptor (beta chain). Recruitment covered roughly 22 US areas and drew participants whose ages spanned about 18 to 100 years. These data come from a study of blood T cell repertoires in COVID-19. Study-wide context: Both acute and convalescent COVID-19 samples were obtained from the United States, Italy and Spain. T cells, B-cell-depleted T cells, or PBMCs provided the cDNA or gDNA that served as material.

Source study methods: Reference gene primer amplification yielded estimated nucleated cell counts. Profiling relied on immunoSEQ multiplex PCR, and the TCRdb table lists in-frame clones only, not all of them. The D gene and trimming were derived from the DNA, and the V and J assignments and clone size from that table. Of about 280,000 clones in the sample, roughly 85% were seen once. CDR1 is SGHDN and CDR2 is FVKESK in the germline V gene. The CDR3 loop spans 18 amino acids. With V trimmed by 6 bases and J by 5 bases, 16 bases remained unmatched. The TCR comes from a woman in her forties or fifties who had recovered from COVID-19. The source material was PBMCs or T cells enriched from blood (not recorded which). The J gene is TRBJ2-1, the V gene TRBV14; 10 positions agree with TRBD2. The CDR3 sequence is CASRGTSSGSGENNEQFF. The CDR3, as DNA: TGTGCCAGCAGAGGGACTTCTAGCGGGAGTGGGGAAAACAATGAGCAGTTCTTC.